The sequence of this T cell receptor (beta chain) was determined in a study of blood T cell repertoires in COVID-19. Across the study: Samples representing acute and convalescent COVID-19 were sourced from the United States, Italy and Spain. PBMCs, B-cell-depleted T cells, or T cells were the source of the cDNA or gDNA that made up the material.

Authors' processing steps: Amplifying reference gene primers gave estimates of nucleated cell counts. Some clones are missing from TCRdb's copy, which holds only in-frame ones; the method was immunoSEQ multiplex PCR. V and J calls and clone size are those listed in that table; D and trimming were worked out from the DNA. The data hold about 63,000 clones, with around nine tenths observed a single time. CDR3 length: 12 residues. The germline gives CDR1 MNHEY, CDR2 SVGAGI. V lost 6 bases to trimming and J lost 3 bases, with 9 bases between them. Material: peripheral blood. The V and J genes are TRBV6-5 and TRBJ2-7; weak D call: TRBD2 (5 bases). The receptor was isolated from a woman older than 75 with acute or convalescent COVID-19. The CDR3 DNA reads as TGTGCCAGCAGCCAAGAGGGCTACGAGCAGTACTTC. It specifies CASSQEGYEQYF.